This T cell receptor (beta chain) appears in the sequencing data of a study of neurological immune-mediated disorders. Time point reported: longitudinal time-point 1 (baseline). In TCRdb, the 5' RACE reads were re-called with MiXCR into one record per CDR3 protein. The sample holds approximately 53,000 distinct CDR3 sequences, more than 8% seen once. Per germline, CDR1 SGHRS and CDR2 YFSETQ. The CDR3 is 15 amino acids. On this clonotype: A much bigger clone sits one base away, suggesting this may be a read error.

Input material: PBMCs. The chain employs TRBV5-1 and TRBJ1-1; D unresolved. This sequence was found in a woman between 40 and 55 years old in good health. The CDR3 DNA is TGCGCCAGCAGCTTGGACCGGCCGGTACTCACTAAAGCTTTCTTT. This encodes CASSLDRPVLTKAFF.